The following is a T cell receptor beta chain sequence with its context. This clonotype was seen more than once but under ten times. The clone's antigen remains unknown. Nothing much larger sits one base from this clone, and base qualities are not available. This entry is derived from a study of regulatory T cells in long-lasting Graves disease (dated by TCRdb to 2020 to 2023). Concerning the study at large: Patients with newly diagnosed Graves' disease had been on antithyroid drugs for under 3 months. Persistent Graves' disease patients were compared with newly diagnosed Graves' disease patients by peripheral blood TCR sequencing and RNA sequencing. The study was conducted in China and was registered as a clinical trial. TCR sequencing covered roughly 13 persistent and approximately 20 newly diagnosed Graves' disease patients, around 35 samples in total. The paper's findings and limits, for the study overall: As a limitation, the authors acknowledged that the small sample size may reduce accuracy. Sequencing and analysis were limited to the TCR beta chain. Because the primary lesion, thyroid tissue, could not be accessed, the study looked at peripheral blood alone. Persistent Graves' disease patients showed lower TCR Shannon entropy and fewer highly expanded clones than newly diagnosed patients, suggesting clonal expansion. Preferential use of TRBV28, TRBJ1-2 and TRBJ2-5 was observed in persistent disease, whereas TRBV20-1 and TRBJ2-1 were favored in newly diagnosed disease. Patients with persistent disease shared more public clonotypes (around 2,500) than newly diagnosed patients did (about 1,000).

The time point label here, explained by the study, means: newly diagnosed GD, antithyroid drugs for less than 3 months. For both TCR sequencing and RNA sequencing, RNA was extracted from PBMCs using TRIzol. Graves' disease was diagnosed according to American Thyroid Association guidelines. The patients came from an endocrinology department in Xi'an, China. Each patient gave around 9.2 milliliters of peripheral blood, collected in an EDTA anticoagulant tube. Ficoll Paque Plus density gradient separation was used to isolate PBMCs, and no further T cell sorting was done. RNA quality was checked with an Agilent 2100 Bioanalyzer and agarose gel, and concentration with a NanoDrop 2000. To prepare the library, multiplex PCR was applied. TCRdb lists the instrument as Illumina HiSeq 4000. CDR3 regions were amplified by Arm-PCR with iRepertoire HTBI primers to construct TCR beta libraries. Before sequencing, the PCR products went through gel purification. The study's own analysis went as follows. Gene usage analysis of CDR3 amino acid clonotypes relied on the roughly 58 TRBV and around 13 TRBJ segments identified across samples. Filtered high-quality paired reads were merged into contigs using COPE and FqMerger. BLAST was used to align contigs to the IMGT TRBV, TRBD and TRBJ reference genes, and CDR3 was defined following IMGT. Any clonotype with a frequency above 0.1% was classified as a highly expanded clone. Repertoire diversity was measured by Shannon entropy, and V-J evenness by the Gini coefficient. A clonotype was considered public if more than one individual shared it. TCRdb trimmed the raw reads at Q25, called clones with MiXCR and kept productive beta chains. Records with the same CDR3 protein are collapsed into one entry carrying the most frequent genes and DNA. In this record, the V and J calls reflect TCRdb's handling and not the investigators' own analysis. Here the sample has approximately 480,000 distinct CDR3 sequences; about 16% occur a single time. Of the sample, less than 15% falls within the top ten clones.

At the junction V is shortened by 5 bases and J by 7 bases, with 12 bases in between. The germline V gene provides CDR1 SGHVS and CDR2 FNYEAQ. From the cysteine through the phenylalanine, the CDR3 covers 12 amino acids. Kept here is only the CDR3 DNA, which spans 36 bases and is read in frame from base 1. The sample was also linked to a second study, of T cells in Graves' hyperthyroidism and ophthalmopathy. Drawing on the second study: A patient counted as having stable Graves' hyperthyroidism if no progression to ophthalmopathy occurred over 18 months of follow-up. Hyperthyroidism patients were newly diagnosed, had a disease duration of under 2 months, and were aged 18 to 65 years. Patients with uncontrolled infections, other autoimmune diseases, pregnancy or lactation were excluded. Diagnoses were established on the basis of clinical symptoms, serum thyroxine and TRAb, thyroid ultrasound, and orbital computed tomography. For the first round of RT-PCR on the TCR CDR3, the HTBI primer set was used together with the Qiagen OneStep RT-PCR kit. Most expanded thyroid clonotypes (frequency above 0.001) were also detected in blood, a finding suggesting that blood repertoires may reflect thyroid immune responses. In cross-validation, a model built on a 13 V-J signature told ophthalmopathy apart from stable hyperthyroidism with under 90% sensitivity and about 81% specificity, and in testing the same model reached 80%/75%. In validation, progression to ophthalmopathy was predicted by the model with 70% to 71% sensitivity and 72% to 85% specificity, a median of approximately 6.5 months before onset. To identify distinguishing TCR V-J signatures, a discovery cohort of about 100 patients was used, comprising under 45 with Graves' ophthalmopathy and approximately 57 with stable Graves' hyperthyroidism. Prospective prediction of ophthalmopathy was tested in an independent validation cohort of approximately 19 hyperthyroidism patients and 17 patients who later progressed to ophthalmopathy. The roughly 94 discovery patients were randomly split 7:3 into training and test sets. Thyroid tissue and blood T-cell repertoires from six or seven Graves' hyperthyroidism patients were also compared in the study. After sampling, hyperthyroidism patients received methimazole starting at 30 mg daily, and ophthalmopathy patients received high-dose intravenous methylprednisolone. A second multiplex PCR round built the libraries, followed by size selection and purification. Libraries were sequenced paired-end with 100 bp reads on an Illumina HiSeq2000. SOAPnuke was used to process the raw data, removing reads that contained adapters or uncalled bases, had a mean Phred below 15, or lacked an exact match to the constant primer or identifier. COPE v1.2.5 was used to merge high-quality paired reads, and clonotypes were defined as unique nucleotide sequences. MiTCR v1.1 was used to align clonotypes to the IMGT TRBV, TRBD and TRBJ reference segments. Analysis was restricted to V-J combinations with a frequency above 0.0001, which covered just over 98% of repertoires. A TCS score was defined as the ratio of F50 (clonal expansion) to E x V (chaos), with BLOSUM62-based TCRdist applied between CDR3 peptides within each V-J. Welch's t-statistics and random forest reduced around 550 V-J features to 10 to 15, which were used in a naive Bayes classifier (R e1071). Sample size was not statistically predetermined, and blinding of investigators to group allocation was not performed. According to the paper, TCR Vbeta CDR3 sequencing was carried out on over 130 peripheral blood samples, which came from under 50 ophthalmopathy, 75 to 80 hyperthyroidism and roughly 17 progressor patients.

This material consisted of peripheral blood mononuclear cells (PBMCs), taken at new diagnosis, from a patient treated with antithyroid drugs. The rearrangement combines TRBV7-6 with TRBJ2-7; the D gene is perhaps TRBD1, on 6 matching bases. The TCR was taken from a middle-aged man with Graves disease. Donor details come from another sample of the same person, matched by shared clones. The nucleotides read TGTGCCAGCAGCCTGGACAGTAGGGAGCAGTACTTC. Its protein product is CASSLDSREQYF.